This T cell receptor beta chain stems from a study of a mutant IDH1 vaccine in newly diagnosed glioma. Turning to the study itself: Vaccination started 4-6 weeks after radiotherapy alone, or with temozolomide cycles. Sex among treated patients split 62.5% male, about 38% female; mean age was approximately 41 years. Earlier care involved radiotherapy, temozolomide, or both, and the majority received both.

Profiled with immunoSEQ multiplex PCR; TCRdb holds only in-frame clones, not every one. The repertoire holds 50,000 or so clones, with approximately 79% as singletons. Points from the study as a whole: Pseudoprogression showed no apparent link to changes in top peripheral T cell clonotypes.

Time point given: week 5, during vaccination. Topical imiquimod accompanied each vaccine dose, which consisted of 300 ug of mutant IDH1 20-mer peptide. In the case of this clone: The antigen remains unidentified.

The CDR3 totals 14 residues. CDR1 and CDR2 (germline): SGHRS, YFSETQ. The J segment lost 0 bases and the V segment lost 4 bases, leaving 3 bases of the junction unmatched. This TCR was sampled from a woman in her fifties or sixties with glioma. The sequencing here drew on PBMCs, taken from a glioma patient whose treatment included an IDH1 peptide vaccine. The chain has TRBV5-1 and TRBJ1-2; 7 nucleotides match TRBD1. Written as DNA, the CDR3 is TGCGCCAGCAGCCGGGGACAGACTAACTATGGCTACACCTTC. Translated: CASSRGQTNYGYTF.